This T cell receptor (beta chain) was documented in a study of cytomegalovirus exposure and HLA in healthy donors. At the level of the study: Assignment to the Caucasian-associated ancestry cluster applied to about 80% of the approximately 360 genotyped donors.

Researchers ran the PCR with 60 Vbeta and 13 Jbeta primers. Sequencing used immunoSEQ multiplex PCR; TCRdb keeps in-frame clones, though not all of them. The repertoire includes approximately 120,000 clones, under 85% of them detected once, and nearly 9.5% sits in the top ten. Material: PBMCs. The receptor comes from a woman between 50 and 59 years old in good health and CMV-seropositive.

CDR3 amino acids: CAWTPRGGYEKLFF. The CDR3 DNA follows: TGTGCCTGGACACCGCGGGGGGGCTATGAAAAACTGTTTTTT. The chain combines TRBV30 with TRBJ1-4; D might be TRBD1 (6 bases). The germline V gene has CDR1 GTSNPN and CDR2 SVGIG (reference sequence). There are 14 residues in the CDR3. V lost 4 bases, J lost 6 bases, and 15 bases lay in between.